This is a list of T cell receptor beta chains from one sample in a study of OX40 agonist ivuxolimab in advanced cancers. Libraries were prepared by immunoSEQ multiplex PCR; TCRdb keeps only in-frame clonotypes and omits some of them. The table records more than 20,000 clones, roughly 84% of them present only once. The material was CD4+ or CD8+ T cells sorted from blood, obtained in a trial of the OX40 agonist ivuxolimab. The receptor source for this set is an adult with an advanced solid tumor such as melanoma, head and neck, liver or kidney cancer. The CDR3 runs from the conserved cysteine through the conserved F or W.

>TRBJ2-7|TRBV29-1
CSVDASPRATGGSYEQYF
>TRBJ2-1|TRBV6-4
CASSDSIASSYNEQFF
>TRBJ1-2|TRBV7-9
CASSSGTGDGGYTF
>TRBJ2-1|TRBV7-6
CASSSTAVSSYNEQFF
>TRBJ2-1|TRBV6-4
CASSDSTSWGEQFF
>TRBJ2-3|TRBV30
CAWTGQSTDTQYF
>TRBJ2-7|TRBV9
CASSPRLAGRGEQYF
>TRBJ2-1|TRBV2
CASSDTLSSYNEQFF
>TRBJ2-2|TRBV5-4
CASSLGEGPGELFF
>TRBJ2-1|TRBV5-1
CASSWGSGTINEQFF
>TRBJ2-6|TRBV4-2
CASASGTGTTGANVLTF